These 15 T cell receptor beta chains were sequenced from one sample in a study of T cells in Graves' hyperthyroidism and ophthalmopathy. Researchers amplified the TCR beta CDR3 regions from RNA transcripts. The TCR CDR3 was amplified in a first-round RT-PCR using the HTBI primer set. Each CDR3 protein is one row after TCRdb ran MiXCR on the multiplex PCR reads. The sample records nearly 600,000 distinct CDR3 sequences, roughly 14% being singletons. The sequenced sample was blood. All receptors come from a woman under 40 with Graves' hyperthyroidism that later progressed to Graves' ophthalmopathy.

This clonotype was detected many times. The gene calls are TRBV28 and TRBJ2-7; perhaps TRBD2 as D (6 bases). V lost 6 bases to trimming and J lost 2 bases, with 11 bases between them. Germline V gene lookup returns CDR1 MDHEN and CDR2 SYDVKM. This CDR3 has 13 residues. The CDR3 nucleotides read TGTGCCAGCAGCCCTGGGAGGACCTACGAGCAGTACTTC. Translation gives CASSPGRTYEQYF.

This clonotype was seen only a few times. The chain employs TRBV5-1 and TRBJ2-1, with TRBD2 matching over 11 bases. CDR3 size: 15 residues. The ends lost 4 bases at V and 5 bases at J; junction bases unmatched: 5. Germline CDR1 is SGHRS and CDR2 is YFSETQ. The CDR3 DNA reads TGCGCCAGCAGCGCGGGACTAGCGGATAACAATGAGCAGTTCTTC. Its protein is CASSAGLADNNEQFF.

The chain is built from TRBV9 and TRBJ2-7; D remains ambiguous. This CDR3 spans 13 amino acids. Germline CDR1 reads SGDLS; CDR2 reads YYNGEE. The V end was cut by 0 bases, the J end by 7 bases, with 11 bases between. CDR3 nucleotides: TGTGCCAGCAGCGTAGACCAGCTCGGGGAGCAGTACTTC. It codes for CASSVDQLGEQYF.

This clonotype has a count of ten or more. The gene calls are TRBV6-1 and TRBJ1-1; D gene uncertain. Germline V gene lookup returns CDR1 MNHNS and CDR2 SASEGT. The CDR3 length is 13 residues. V was pared by 10 bases and J by 0 bases, with 12 bases between. The CDR3 nucleotides read TGTGCCACCGAAATAATTGTGAACACTGAAGCTTTCTTT. As protein: CATEIIVNTEAFF.

This clonotype has just a few counts. A much larger clone differs from this one at a single base, so this may be a read error. In this CDR3 the conserved last residue, phenylalanine or tryptophan, is missing, so a read error is likely. This chain connects TRBV27 to TRBJ2-2; D might be TRBD1 (6 bases). Germline CDR1 reads MNHEY; CDR2 reads SMNVEV (reference sequence). The CDR3 is 13 amino acids. V lost 6 bases and J 6 bases, leaving 11 bases between the germline ends. CDR3 DNA: TGTGCCAGCAGCCCACAGGGTGCCGGGGAGCTGTTTTCT. Its protein is CASSPQGAGELFS.

This clonotype was seen repeatedly, ten times or more. V usage is TRBV20-1 and J usage is TRBJ1-2; 7 bases are a match to TRBD1. CDR3 length: 13 residues. Trimming at V came to 4 bases and at J to 2 bases, leaving 4 bases not matched to a gene. CDR1 is DFQATT and CDR2 is SNEGSKA in the germline V gene (reference sequence). CDR3 amino acids: CSAIGQENYGYTF. CDR3 coding DNA: TGCAGTGCTATAGGACAGGAAAACTATGGCTACACCTTC.

The gene calls are TRBV7-2 and TRBJ2-1, with 9 bases aligning to TRBD1. The V gene end was trimmed by 5 bases and the J gene end by 9 bases; junction bases not matched to a gene: 5. Germline CDR1 reads SGHTA; CDR2 reads FQGNSA. The CDR3 sequence is 13 residues long. CDR3 region: CASSRGQGGEQFF. CDR3 in DNA: TGTGCCAGCAGCCGGGGACAGGGCGGTGAGCAGTTCTTC.

In this sample, this clonotype turned up many times. V usage is TRBV12-3 or TRBV12-4 and J usage is TRBJ2-1; TRBD2 aligns across 10 bases. This CDR3 is built from 14 residues. J lost 7 bases, V lost 8 bases, and 8 bases had no gene match. CDR3 coding DNA: TGTGCCAGCCGACCTAGCGGGAGTGATAATGAGCAGTTCTTC. It specifies CASRPSGSDNEQFF.

This clonotype occurred many times. V is TRBV28 and J is TRBJ2-5; the D call may be TRBD1 or TRBD2 (5 bases each). The CDR3 runs to 16 residues. V lost 4 bases to trimming and J lost 4 bases, with 19 bases between them. Germline lookup yields CDR1 MDHEN and CDR2 SYDVKM. Here the CDR3 reads CASSSPPGTRVETQYF. In nucleotides, the CDR3 is TGTGCCAGCAGTTCCCCACCCGGGACCCGTGTAGAGACCCAGTACTTC.

In this sample, this clonotype turned up many times. The chain joins TRBV20-1 to TRBJ2-3; D remains ambiguous. The germline CDR1 and CDR2 sequences are DFQATT and SNEGSKA (reference sequence). CDR3 length: 11 amino acids. Deletions cut 8 bases from V and 0 bases from J, with 6 bases between. Here the CDR3 reads CSPSSTDTQYF. CDR3 sequence (DNA): TGCAGTCCTTCCAGCACAGATACGCAGTATTTT.

The V and J genes are TRBV30 and TRBJ1-6; 7 nucleotides line up with TRBD1. V was pared by 1 base and J by 10 bases, with 7 bases of the junction left unmatched. Germline V lookup: CDR1 GTSNPN, CDR2 SVGIG (reference sequence). The CDR3 runs to 14 residues. The CDR3 sequence: CAWSGFKGGSPLHF. In nucleotides, the CDR3 is TGTGCCTGGAGTGGATTTAAAGGGGGCTCACCCCTCCACTTT. The variable domain in full, with the rest retrieved from reference TRBV30 and TRBJ1-6, is SQTIHQWPATLVQPVGSPLSLECTVEGTSNPNLYWYRQAAGRGLQLLFYSVGIGQISSEVPQNLSASRPQDRQFILSSKKLLLSDSGFYLCAWSGFKGGSPLHFGNGTRLTVT.

The rearrangement links TRBV9 to TRBJ2-7; possible D gene TRBD2, 7 bases. This CDR3 is 14 amino acids long. Trimming shortened V by 3 bases and J by 2 bases, and 12 bases separated the two germline ends. Germline CDR1 is SGDLS and CDR2 is YYNGEE. CDR3 DNA sequence: TGTGCCAGCAGCGGGGGGGGGGCCGCCTACGAGCAGTACTTC. This translates into CASSGGGAAYEQYF.

V is TRBV4-2 and J is TRBJ1-1, with 8 positions matching TRBD1. Germline lookup yields CDR1 LGHNA and CDR2 YNFKEQ. The CDR3 spans 16 residues. J lost 1 base, V lost 0 bases, and 4 bases had no gene match. In DNA form, the CDR3 reads TGTGCCAGCAGCCAAGAGGAGACAGGGGAGAACACTGAAGCTTTCTTT. Its protein product is CASSQEETGENTEAFF.

This clonotype was recorded at least ten times. The chain joins TRBV6-1 to TRBJ1-4; maybe TRBD1 (6 bases). Trimming pared 5 bases from V and 8 bases from J, leaving 12 bases between. The V gene's germline CDR1 is MNHNS and CDR2 SASEGT. The CDR3 length is 13 residues. Here the CDR3 reads CASSNRVEEKLFF. In DNA, the CDR3 is TGTGCCAGCAGTAACAGGGTTGAGGAAAAACTGTTTTTT.

Remarks on this clonotype: This may be a read error: a much more frequent sequence differs by one nucleotide. The chain combines TRBV10-3 with TRBJ1-3; a possible D gene is TRBD1 (5 bases). The germline V gene has CDR1 ENHRY and CDR2 SYGVKD. The CDR3 sequence is 15 residues long. Trimming took 5 bases from V and 2 from J, leaving 13 bases between them. The DNA of the CDR3 is TGTGCCATCAGTCGACGGGGGGTGACTGGAAACACCATATATTTT. This codes for CAISRRGVTGNTIYF.